These 17 T cell receptor beta chains were all obtained from the same sample, sequenced in a study of response to subunit inactivated influenza vaccine. TCRdb recomputed calls from the RT-PCR reads with MiXCR, one row per CDR3 protein. In the table there are 860,000 or so distinct CDR3 sequences, roughly 20% of which are singletons. The sequences come from PBMCs from blood, collected 4 to 6 days after vaccination. The origin of the receptors is a man over 45 who received an inactivated influenza vaccine.

The chain carries TRBV12-3 or TRBV12-4 and TRBJ1-1; 12 bases fit TRBD1. V lost 1 base and J lost 5; bases outside the gene matches: 11. The CDR3 extends over 18 amino acids. CDR3: CASSLGIAGTGGVTEAFF. CDR3 nucleotides: TGTGCCAGCAGTTTAGGAATTGCGGGGACAGGGGGCGTAACTGAAGCTTTCTTT.

The V call is TRBV20-1, the J call TRBJ2-3, with 7 bases that match TRBD2. Trimming at V came to 7 bases and at J to 4 bases, leaving 5 bases not matched to a gene. This CDR3 is 12 amino acids long. CDR1 DFQATT and CDR2 SNEGSKA come from the germline V gene (reference sequence). In DNA form, the CDR3 reads TGCAGTGAGGAGGGGAGGGCAGATACGCAGTATTTT. This sequence encodes CSEEGRADTQYF.

This chain uses TRBV7-6 with TRBJ2-5; 7 nucleotides agree with TRBD2. Looked up from germline, CDR1 is SGHVS and CDR2 is FNYEAQ. J was trimmed by 4 bases and V by 3 bases; bases with no gene match: 8. This CDR3 has 15 residues. In DNA, the CDR3 is TGTGCCAGCAGCTTTGGGCTAGCGGTGGGAGAGACCCAGTACTTC. Protein product: CASSFGLAVGETQYF. Based on the CDR3 plus reference TRBV7-6 and TRBJ2-5, the full variable domain is GAGVSQSPRYKVTKRGQDVALRCDPISGHVSLYWYRQALGQGPEFLTYFNYEAQQDKSGLPNDRFSAERPEGSISTLTIQRTEQRDSAMYRCASSFGLAVGETQYFGPGTRLLVL.

This chain's CDR3 is CASSLFGTSGQETQYF. The CDR3 region has the DNA TGTGCCAGCAGCCTGTTTGGGACTAGCGGCCAAGAGACCCAGTACTTC. V usage is TRBV7-8 and J usage is TRBJ2-5; 11 nucleotides match TRBD2. Germline loops: CDR1 SGHVS, CDR2 FQNEAQ. J lost 1 base, V lost 5 bases, and 6 bases had no gene match. This CDR3 spans 16 amino acids.

This clonotype was observed a few times. This chain's CDR3 is CSAAGEAFF. The CDR3 DNA follows: TGCAGTGCAGCAGGTGAAGCTTTCTTT. The V and J genes are TRBV20-1 and TRBJ1-1; D remains unclear. CDR1 is DFQATT, CDR2 SNEGSKA, per germline (reference sequence). The CDR3 totals 9 residues. Between the trimmed V and J ends, which lost 6 bases and 7 bases, there was a span of 6 bases.

This clonotype has only a few counts. The J gene is TRBJ2-7, the V gene TRBV12-3 or TRBV12-4, with D uncertain. This CDR3 is built from 12 residues. Trimming cost V 3 bases and J 6 bases, with 9 bases left between them. CDR3 coding DNA: TGTGCCAGCAGTTTGTCCGACTTCGAGCAGTACTTC. Protein product: CASSLSDFEQYF.

There are a few counts of this clonotype. The rearrangement links TRBV5-1 to TRBJ2-1, with 7 bases lining up with TRBD2. The J segment lost 1 base and the V segment lost 1 base, leaving 11 bases of the junction unmatched. Germline lookup yields CDR1 SGHRS and CDR2 YFSETQ. CDR3 length equals 18 residues. The CDR3 here is CASSLNPNSGASYNEQFF. The CDR3 DNA sequence: TGCGCCAGCAGCTTGAACCCCAACAGCGGGGCGTCCTACAATGAGCAGTTCTTC.

This clonotype occurred a few times. J is TRBJ2-2 and V is TRBV4-3; 7 bases are a match to TRBD1. V lost 5 bases, J lost 3 bases, and 3 bases stayed unmatched. CDR3 length equals 14 residues. Per the germline V gene, CDR1 is LGHNA and CDR2 is YSLEER. CDR3 sequence reads: CASSDRVYTGELFF. CDR3 DNA: TGCGCCAGCAGCGACAGGGTGTACACCGGGGAGCTGTTTTTT.

Only a few counts were recorded for this clonotype. The chain recombines TRBV7-9 with TRBJ2-1; D is unclear. Germline lookup yields CDR1 SEHNR and CDR2 FQNEAQ (reference sequence). This CDR3 is built from 15 residues. V was clipped by 2 bases and J by 6 bases, with 14 bases between them. Here the CDR3 DNA reads TGTGCCAGCAGCTTACCGTACAGATTAGGCAATGAGCAGTTCTTC. Translation gives CASSLPYRLGNEQFF.

V usage is TRBV16 and J usage is TRBJ1-2, with 7 bases lining up with TRBD1. V shed 0 bases, J shed 4 bases, and the junction held 2 bases outside the gene matches. Per germline, CDR1 KGHSY and CDR2 FQNENV. The CDR3 is 14 residues long. The CDR3 coding sequence is TGTGCCAGCAGCCAATCAAGGACAGGCTATGGCTACACCTTC. As protein: CASSQSRTGYGYTF. The full variable domain, its missing parts supplied by reference TRBV16 and TRBJ1-2, is GEEVAQTPKHLVRGEGQKAKLYCAPIKGHSYVFWYQQVLKNEFKFLISFQNENVFDETGMPKERFSAKCLPNSPCSLEIQATKLEDSAVYFCASSQSRTGYGYTFGSGTRLTVV.

CDR3 bases: TGTGCCAGCAGCGTAGGGCCCAGCGGGAGGAATGAGCAGTTCTTC. It encodes CASSVGPSGRNEQFF. This rearrangement joins TRBV9 to TRBJ2-1, with TRBD2 matching 9 bases. The germline CDR1 and CDR2 sequences are SGDLS and YYNGEE. Losses at the gene ends were 0 bases for V and 7 bases for J; bases not matched to a gene: 5. The CDR3 is 15 residues long.

The V and J genes are TRBV12-3 or TRBV12-4 and TRBJ1-5, with TRBD1 identical over 9 bases. CDR3 length: 19 amino acids. V shed 1 base and J 0 bases; nucleotides not matched to a gene: 10. The CDR3 DNA is TGTGCCAGCAGTTTAGAGTCGACAGGGGGACGATATAGCAATCAGCCCCAGCATTTT. It specifies CASSLESTGGRYSNQPQHF.

This clonotype came up a few times. The chain couples TRBV7-9 to TRBJ2-1; 9 bases map to TRBD1. V shed 8 bases and J 9 bases; nucleotides not matched to a gene: 8. Per germline, CDR1 SEHNR and CDR2 FQNEAQ (reference sequence). The CDR3 is made up of 13 amino acids. CDR3 loop: CASRWTGEGEQFF. CDR3 in DNA: TGTGCCAGCCGATGGACAGGGGAGGGTGAGCAGTTCTTC. Using reference TRBV7-9 and TRBJ2-1 for the parts outside the CDR3, the full variable domain is DTGVSQNPRHKITKRGQNVTFRCDPISEHNRLYWYRQTLGQGPEFLTYFQNEAQLEKSRLLSDRFSAERPKGSFSTLEIQRTEQGDSAMYLCASRWTGEGEQFFGPGTRLTVL.

This chain connects TRBV10-2 to TRBJ2-1, with TRBD2 as a possible D gene (6 bases). Germline V gene data show CDR1 as WSHSY and CDR2 as SAAADI. The CDR3 spans 13 residues. Trimming stripped 7 bases from V and 3 bases from J, with 10 bases between. The CDR3 loop is CASMGLNYNEQFF. In DNA, the CDR3 is TGCGCCAGCATGGGACTTAACTACAATGAGCAGTTCTTC.

The CDR3 sequence is CAWSPMRMNTEAFF. The CDR3 DNA is TGTGCCTGGAGCCCTATGAGAATGAACACTGAAGCTTTCTTT. The rearrangement uses TRBV30 and TRBJ1-1, with D unclear. This CDR3 comprises 14 residues. The germline V gene has CDR1 GTSNPN and CDR2 SVGIG (reference sequence). Trimming pared 3 bases from V and 0 bases from J, leaving 11 bases between.

A few counts support this clonotype. CDR3 DNA sequence: TGTGCCAGCAGCATTACTAGCGGGGAATACGAGCAGTACTTC. Protein product: CASSITSGEYEQYF. The chain is built from TRBV7-2 and TRBJ2-7; 10 bases fit TRBD2. This CDR3 has 14 amino acids. V shed 5 bases and J 4 bases; nucleotides not matched to a gene: 5. Germline CDR1 reads SGHTA; CDR2 reads FQGNSA.

Only one count was recorded for this clonotype. V usage is TRBV7-2 and J usage is TRBJ1-2; D not resolved. The CDR3 spans 15 residues. Germline CDR1 SGHTA, CDR2 FQGNSA. V dropped 8 bases and J dropped 1 base, with 17 bases sitting between them. CDR3 sequence: CASRSPPLNNYGYTF. CDR3 nucleotide sequence: TGTGCCAGCCGCTCACCCCCCTTGAATAACTATGGCTACACCTTC. Based on the CDR3 plus reference TRBV7-2 and TRBJ1-2, the full variable domain is GAGVSQSPSNKVTEKGKDVELRCDPISGHTALYWYRQSLGQGLEFLIYFQGNSAPDKSGLPSDRFSAERTGGSVSTLTIQRTQQEDSAVYLCASRSPPLNNYGYTFGSGTRLTVV.